The 29 T cell receptor beta chains given below trace back to one sample, sequenced in a study of OX40 agonist ivuxolimab in advanced cancers. TCRdb's copy holds only in-frame clones and misses some; the assay was immunoSEQ multiplex PCR. The sample yields 74,000 or so clones, roughly 86% seen once. The material was CD4+ or CD8+ T cells sorted from blood, obtained in a trial of the OX40 agonist ivuxolimab. The receptor set was obtained from an adult with an advanced solid tumor such as melanoma, head and neck, liver or kidney cancer.

The chain employs TRBV6-6 and TRBJ2-7; D gene uncertain. This CDR3 is 11 amino acids long. The germline V and J ends were trimmed by 8 bases and 4 bases, with 9 bases remaining between them. Per germline, CDR1 MNHNY and CDR2 SVGAGI (reference sequence). The DNA for the CDR3 is TGTGCCAGCGGCAGGAGATACGAGCAGTACTTC. This encodes CASGRRYEQYF.

The gene calls are TRBV10-1 and TRBJ2-3; D is unresolved. The CDR3 extends over 15 amino acids. Trimming cost V 0 bases and J 1 base, with 8 bases left between them. Per the germline V gene, CDR1 is WNHNN and CDR2 is SYGVQD (reference sequence). The CDR3 spells CASSESVSGTDTQYF. CDR3 nucleotide sequence: TGCGCCAGCAGTGAGTCGGTAAGCGGCACAGATACGCAGTATTTT.

This sequence joins TRBV15 and TRBJ2-1; D is perhaps TRBD2 (7 bases). Trimming took off 0 bases at V and 3 bases at J, with 21 bases between the two ends. The CDR3 loop spans 19 amino acids. From germline, CDR1 is LNHNV and CDR2 YYDKDF (reference sequence). In DNA form, the CDR3 reads TGTGCCACCAGCAGAGATGGAAGTGGGGGCGGGAGTTACTACAATGAGCAGTTCTTC. It is translated as CATSRDGSGGGSYYNEQFF.

The chain has TRBV9 and TRBJ1-2, with no clear D. V lost 0 bases, J lost 8 bases, and 14 bases lay in between. The CDR3 consists of 14 residues. CDR1 is SGDLS, CDR2 YYNGEE, per germline. CDR3 residues: CASSVATAGGGYTF. The CDR3 nucleotides read TGTGCCAGCAGCGTAGCAACAGCTGGAGGGGGCTACACCTTC. The full variable domain, rest sourced from reference TRBV9 and TRBJ1-2, is DSGVTQTPKHLITATGQRVTLRCSPRSGDLSVYWYQQSLDQGLQFLIQYYNGEERAKGNILERFSAQQFPDLHSELNLSSLELGDSALYFCASSVATAGGGYTFGSGTRLTVV.

This clone has just a few counts. The V call is TRBV19, the J call TRBJ1-5, with D unclear. Germline values: CDR1 LNHDA, CDR2 SQIVND (reference sequence). V lost 2 bases to trimming and J lost 3 bases, with 8 bases between them. The CDR3 covers 14 residues. This CDR3 is CASSIHSNNQPQHF. DNA of the CDR3: TGTGCCAGTAGTATACACAGCAACAATCAGCCCCAGCATTTT.

This clone was detected a few times. This chain uses TRBV19 with TRBJ1-1; D call uncertain. CDR3 length: 11 amino acids. CDR1 and CDR2 (germline): LNHDA, SQIVND (reference sequence). Trimming removed 5 bases at V and 7 bases at J, with 8 bases between. This CDR3 reads CASSLSYEAFF. The CDR3 DNA is TGTGCCAGTAGTTTAAGCTATGAAGCTTTCTTT.

The CDR3: CASSYSLDSGGHQYF. CDR3 sequence (DNA): TGTGCCAGCAGTTACTCATTAGACTCAGGGGGACATCAGTACTTC. The J gene is TRBJ2-4, the V gene TRBV6-5; 7 nucleotides align to TRBD1. This CDR3 contains 15 residues. V lost 0 bases to trimming and J lost 12 bases; unmatched junction nucleotides: 11. Germline V lookup: CDR1 MNHEY, CDR2 SVGAGI.

The rearrangement uses TRBV11-3 and TRBJ2-1, with 11 bases matching TRBD2. Per the germline V gene, CDR1 is SGHNT and CDR2 is YENEEA. The CDR3 has 15 residues. J lost 4 bases, V lost 3 bases, and 2 bases had no gene match. This chain's CDR3 is CASSFGLAGYNEQFF. CDR3 coding DNA: TGTGCCAGCAGCTTTGGACTAGCGGGTTACAATGAGCAGTTCTTC.

This chain joins TRBV5-4 and TRBJ2-3, with D tentatively TRBD2 (5 bases). Germline values: CDR1 SGHNT, CDR2 YYREEE (reference sequence). V lost 1 base, J lost 5 bases, and 17 bases lay in between. The CDR3 has 16 residues. The chain's CDR3 is CASSLSGRAGQDTQYF. Here the CDR3 DNA reads TGTGCCAGCAGCTTGTCAGGAAGGGCGGGCCAAGATACGCAGTATTTT.

This chain links TRBV28 with TRBJ2-4; D might be TRBD2 (5 bases). The V gene lost 6 bases and the J gene lost 1 base, with 10 bases spanning the gap. CDR1 and CDR2 from the germline V gene are MDHEN and SYDVKM. The CDR3 covers 14 residues. This chain's CDR3 is CASSSGMAKNIQYF. The DNA for the CDR3 is TGTGCCAGCAGCTCGGGAATGGCCAAAAACATTCAGTACTTC.

The rearrangement joins TRBV7-2 to TRBJ1-3, with D possibly matching TRBD1 (5 bases). The V gene's germline CDR1 is SGHTA and CDR2 FQGNSA. With 5 bases removed from V and 3 bases from J, the gap between germline ends came to 17 bases. CDR3 length: 16 residues. The CDR3 bases are TGTGCCAGCAGCCTTACCCCCACAGGCCATGGAAACACCATATATTTT. Translated, it gives CASSLTPTGHGNTIYF. Combining the CDR3 with reference TRBV7-2 and TRBJ1-3 gives the whole variable domain GAGVSQSPSNKVTEKGKDVELRCDPISGHTALYWYRQSLGQGLEFLIYFQGNSAPDKSGLPSDRFSAERTGGSVSTLTIQRTQQEDSAVYLCASSLTPTGHGNTIYFGEGSWLTVV.

This chain joins TRBV27 and TRBJ1-5, with 10 positions matching TRBD1. This CDR3 spans 14 amino acids. V lost 4 bases and J lost 6; bases outside the gene matches: 3. Per germline, CDR1 MNHEY and CDR2 SMNVEV (reference sequence). The CDR3 region has the DNA TGTGCCAGCAGTTCGACAGGGGGCGGTCAGCCCCAGCATTTT. Encoded protein: CASSSTGGGQPQHF.

This chain links TRBV21-1 with TRBJ2-5; the table names TRBD2, a call not compared with the DNA. TRBV21-1 corresponds to a pseudogene. There are 18 residues in the CDR3. CDR3: CASSKIEGVRGRLETQYF. As DNA, the CDR3 is TGTGCCAGCAGCAAAATCGAGGGTGTAAGAGGTAGATTGGAGACCCAGTACTTC.

The J gene is TRBJ2-5, the V gene TRBV7-9; 7 nucleotides agree with TRBD1. The germline CDR1 and CDR2 sequences are SEHNR and FQNEAQ (reference sequence). J lost 3 bases, V lost 0 bases, and 7 bases had no gene match. The CDR3 consists of 16 residues. The CDR3 DNA reads as TGTGCCAGCAGCTTAGCAGGGGGCGGACGGAAAGAGACCCAGTACTTC. This sequence encodes CASSLAGGGRKETQYF.

This chain uses TRBV9 with TRBJ1-1; D is perhaps TRBD1 (6 bases). V was pared by 4 bases and J by 4 bases, with 17 bases between. The CDR3 sequence is 15 residues long. CDR1 and CDR2 from the germline V gene are SGDLS and YYNGEE. The CDR3 nucleotides read TGTGCCAGCAGCCCGGGGGCAGGGATGGGCACTGAAGCTTTCTTT. Residues: CASSPGAGMGTEAFF.

V usage is TRBV7-2 and J usage is TRBJ1-2; a weak D match, TRBD1 (6 bases). This CDR3 is 13 amino acids long. Deletions cut 5 bases from V and 10 bases from J, with 17 bases between. Germline-derived CDR1 and CDR2 are SGHTA and FQGNSA. The CDR3 DNA is TGTGCCAGCAGCACCTCTACAGGGTCGGACTACACCTTC. Translating gives CASSTSTGSDYTF. Together with reference TRBV7-2 and TRBJ1-2, the CDR3 gives the full variable domain: GAGVSQSPSNKVTEKGKDVELRCDPISGHTALYWYRQSLGQGLEFLIYFQGNSAPDKSGLPSDRFSAERTGGSVSTLTIQRTQQEDSAVYLCASSTSTGSDYTFGSGTRLTVV.

This chain uses TRBV9 with TRBJ2-1; 9 bases line up with TRBD2. CDR3 length: 19 amino acids. V lost 0 bases and J lost 0; bases outside the gene matches: 10. CDR1 is SGDLS, CDR2 YYNGEE, per germline. The CDR3 spells CASSVEKGTSRSSYNEQFF. The CDR3 DNA reads as TGTGCCAGCAGCGTAGAAAAGGGGACTAGCAGGAGCTCCTACAATGAGCAGTTCTTC.

With regard to this clone: An end of the junction does not agree with germline; a read error may underlie this. This chain joins TRBV6-4 and TRBJ1-1; D is undetermined. The CDR3 runs 12 residues. Germline CDR1 is MRHNA and CDR2 is SNTAGT. The CDR3 spells CASSVSPPGRIF. CDR3 coding DNA: TGTGCCAGCAGTGTATCTCCCCCCGGAAGGATCTTT.

This clone was seen just once. V and J are TRBV5-4 and TRBJ1-6, with 7 bases identical to TRBD1. From germline, CDR1 is SGHNT and CDR2 YYREEE (reference sequence). With V trimmed by 2 bases and J by 7 bases, 6 bases remained unmatched. The CDR3 is made up of 15 amino acids. The CDR3 bases are TGTGCCAGCAGCTTAACGACAGGGCAGAATTCACCCCTCCACTTT. Amino acid sequence: CASSLTTGQNSPLHF.

A remark on this clone: At one boundary the junction diverges from the germline segment, which might be a read error. The chain recombines TRBV6-5 with TRBJ1-2, with a tentative D call TRBD1 (5 bases). Per germline, CDR1 MNHEY and CDR2 SVGAGI. The CDR3 has 14 amino acids. This CDR3 reads CASSQFKGNYGHTF. DNA of the CDR3: TGTGCCAGCAGCCAATTCAAGGGGAACTATGGCCACACCTTC.

The V gene is TRBV19, the J gene TRBJ1-5; no clear D. This CDR3 comprises 14 residues. The germline V gene has CDR1 LNHDA and CDR2 SQIVND (reference sequence). V lost 5 bases to trimming and J lost 2 bases, with 10 bases between them. The CDR3 region has the DNA TGTGCCAGTAGTGAGGGCTCGGGCAATCAGCCCCAGCATTTT. Protein product: CASSEGSGNQPQHF.

Here the CDR3 DNA reads TGTGCCAGCAGCTTATCTACAGGGTTCTATGCTAACTATGGCTACACCTTC. Amino acids: CASSLSTGFYANYGYTF. The genes are TRBV7-9 and TRBJ1-2; possibly TRBD1 for D (6 bases). Germline V gives CDR1 SEHNR, CDR2 FQNEAQ (reference sequence). Trimming removed 2 bases from V and 0 bases from J, with 16 bases in between. The CDR3 covers 17 residues.

The chain carries TRBV5-1 and TRBJ2-5, with 7 nucleotides matching TRBD1. There are 15 residues in the CDR3. J was trimmed by 2 bases and V by 3 bases; bases with no gene match: 7. Germline V gene lookup returns CDR1 SGHRS and CDR2 YFSETQ. CDR3 loop: CASSYNSGGQETQYF. In DNA form, the CDR3 reads TGCGCCAGCAGCTATAACTCAGGGGGACAAGAGACCCAGTACTTC.

The chain employs TRBV9 and TRBJ1-3; 8 positions agree with TRBD1. This CDR3 has 15 amino acids. With 4 bases clipped from V and 1 base from J, the junction kept 4 bases outside the gene matches. Germline CDR1 SGDLS, CDR2 YYNGEE. The CDR3 region is CASSPQGASGNTIYF. CDR3 coding DNA: TGTGCCAGCAGCCCTCAGGGGGCGTCTGGAAACACCATATATTTT. The full variable domain, in which reference TRBV9 and TRBJ1-3 provide the parts outside the CDR3, is DSGVTQTPKHLITATGQRVTLRCSPRSGDLSVYWYQQSLDQGLQFLIQYYNGEERAKGNILERFSAQQFPDLHSELNLSSLELGDSALYFCASSPQGASGNTIYFGEGSWLTVV.

The chain couples TRBV7-2 to TRBJ1-3, with a possible D match to TRBD1 (6 bases). CDR1 SGHTA and CDR2 FQGNSA come from the germline V gene. This CDR3 has 16 residues. V was shortened by 1 base and J by 2 bases, with 12 bases between the two germline ends. The DNA of the CDR3 is TGTGCCAGCAGCTTAGGACAGGCGCAGACTGGAAACACCATATATTTT. It encodes CASSLGQAQTGNTIYF.

The V gene is TRBV6-5, the J gene TRBJ1-6; 9 positions match TRBD1. In germline, CDR1 is MNHEY, CDR2 SVGAGI. The J segment lost 7 bases and the V segment lost 6 bases, leaving 7 bases of the junction unmatched. CDR3 length: 15 residues. The CDR3 DNA sequence: TGTGCCAGCAGACTCGGCGGACAGGGGAATTCACCCCTCCACTTT. The encoded protein is CASRLGGQGNSPLHF.

This sequence joins TRBV7-2 and TRBJ1-2; possible D gene TRBD1, 6 bases. CDR1 and CDR2 from the germline V gene are SGHTA and FQGNSA. This CDR3 has 17 residues. The ends were cut back, 1 base at V and 1 base at J, with 16 bases in the middle. CDR3 amino acids: CASSLVVGGPGNYGYTF. For the CDR3, the DNA is TGTGCCAGCAGCTTAGTCGTGGGGGGGCCTGGTAACTATGGCTACACCTTC.

The chain uses TRBV29-1 and TRBJ1-2; D is ambiguous. The V end was cut by 8 bases, the J end by 8 bases, with 18 bases between. There are 12 residues in the CDR3. The V gene's germline CDR1 is SQVTM and CDR2 ANQGSEA. The CDR3 is CSLSSDRAGYTF. In DNA form, the CDR3 reads TGCAGCCTTTCTTCGGACCGGGCGGGCTACACCTTC. The variable domain in full, completed from reference TRBV29-1 and TRBJ1-2, reads SAVISQKPSRDICQRGTSLTIQCQVDSQVTMMFWYRQQPGQSLTLIATANQGSEATYESGFVIDKFPISRPNLTFSTLTVSNMSPEDSSIYLCSLSSDRAGYTFGSGTRLTVV.

The CDR3 DNA reads TGTGCCAGCACCCCTTTGGGGACAGTTAGTGGCTACACCTTC. Protein sequence: CASTPLGTVSGYTF. The chain has TRBV28 and TRBJ1-2; 7 nucleotides match TRBD1. V dropped 7 bases and J dropped 7; count of bases not matched to a gene: 12. The CDR3 contains 14 residues. The germline gives CDR1 MDHEN, CDR2 SYDVKM.